A single sample is the source of the 23 T cell receptor beta chains below, sequenced in a study of neurological immune-mediated disorders. Using its own MiXCR run on the 5' RACE reads, TCRdb lists one record per CDR3 protein. The sample has about 50,000 distinct CDR3 sequences, 16% seen once. The source material was PBMCs. These TCRs come from a man aged 55 to 70 in good health.

The genes are TRBV19 and TRBJ2-1; a weak D match, TRBD1 (6 bases). This CDR3 has 13 residues. Germline V gene sequence: CDR1 LNHDA, CDR2 SQIVND (reference sequence). V was trimmed by 5 bases and J by 11 bases, leaving 16 bases between them. The CDR3 DNA sequence: TGTGCCAGTAGTTTCACCGGACAGAGTCAGCAGTTCTTC. Encoded protein: CASSFTGQSQQFF. Filled out from reference TRBV19 and TRBJ2-1, the complete variable domain reads DGGITQSPKYLFRKEGQNVTLSCEQNLNHDAMYWYRQDPGQGLRLIYYSQIVNDFQKGDIAEGYSVSREKKESFPLTVTSAQKNPTAFYLCASSFTGQSQQFFGPGTRLTVL.

This clonotype has only a few counts. V gene TRBV7-2 combines with J gene TRBJ1-5, with D possibly matching TRBD1 (6 bases). Germline V gene data show CDR1 as SGHTA and CDR2 as FQGNSA. The CDR3 sequence is 15 residues long. V dropped 1 base and J dropped 5 bases, with 12 bases sitting between them. The CDR3 DNA follows: TGTGCCAGCAGCTTAGTCTGGGGGGCCGATCAGCCCCAGCATTTT. Protein product: CASSLVWGADQPQHF.

This clonotype was found many times. The genes are TRBV5-1 and TRBJ2-7, with 9 positions matching TRBD2. Germline V lookup: CDR1 SGHRS, CDR2 YFSETQ. V was clipped by 4 bases and J by 6 bases; unmatched bases: 5. The CDR3 totals 13 residues. CDR3 in DNA: TGCGCCAGCAGCGTAGCGGGAGAGGGCGAGCAGTACTTC. Its protein is CASSVAGEGEQYF.

There are many counts of this clonotype. This rearrangement joins TRBV4-1 to TRBJ2-3; a possible D gene is TRBD2 (5 bases). Trimming took 0 bases from V and 3 from J, leaving 10 bases between them. Germline V lookup: CDR1 MGHRA, CDR2 YSYEKL. This CDR3 is built from 15 residues. Here the CDR3 reads CASSQEGSGTDTQYF. DNA for the CDR3: TGCGCCAGCAGCCAAGAAGGGTCGGGGACAGATACGCAGTATTTT.

This clonotype appeared many times. The chain is built from TRBV15 and TRBJ2-7, with TRBD1 matching 7 bases. Germline trimming cut 0 bases from V and 2 bases from J; bases unmatched to any gene: 4. The CDR3 sequence is 15 residues long. Germline CDR1 reads LNHNV; CDR2 reads YYDKDF (reference sequence). The CDR3 DNA is TGTGCCACCAGCAGAGATGCCCAGGGGGCCTACGAGCAGTACTTC. Amino acid sequence: CATSRDAQGAYEQYF.

The chain carries TRBV12-2 and TRBJ2-1. TRBV12-2 is described as a pseudogene. The CDR3 extends over 13 amino acids. In nucleotides, the CDR3 is TGTGCAAGTCGCTTAAACAGTTACAATGAGCAGTTCTTC. As protein: CASRLNSYNEQFF.

This clonotype was counted at least ten times. V gene TRBV25-1 combines with J gene TRBJ2-3; D is perhaps TRBD2 (6 bases). The ends were cut back, 2 bases at V and 2 bases at J, with 11 bases in the middle. The CDR3 length is 15 residues. Germline values: CDR1 MGHDK, CDR2 SYGVNS. DNA of the CDR3: TGTGCCAGCAGTGAACAGGGACTTTCCACAGATACGCAGTATTTT. As protein: CASSEQGLSTDTQYF.

This clonotype came up many times. The chain combines TRBV4-1 with TRBJ2-1; TRBD2 aligns across 10 bases. Germline CDR1 reads MGHRA; CDR2 reads YSYEKL. The CDR3 consists of 15 residues. The V segment lost 0 bases and the J segment 8 bases; nucleotides outside the gene matches: 4. The CDR3 reads CASSQEGLALDEQFF. In nucleotides, the CDR3 is TGCGCCAGCAGCCAAGAGGGACTAGCGTTAGATGAGCAGTTCTTC.

Many counts were recorded for this clonotype. The J gene is TRBJ1-1, the V gene TRBV20-1; TRBD1 agrees at 9 bases. V shed 5 bases, J shed 13 bases, and the junction held 5 bases outside the gene matches. CDR1 is DFQATT and CDR2 is SNEGSKA in the germline V gene (reference sequence). CDR3 length: 10 amino acids. CDR3 coding DNA: TGCAGTGCTGATAGACAGGGGGTTTTCTTT. It encodes CSADRQGVFF.

This clonotype was counted at least ten times. The chain recombines TRBV9 with TRBJ2-3, with 10 bases fitting TRBD1. V dropped 4 bases and J dropped 0; count of bases not matched to a gene: 8. CDR1 is SGDLS and CDR2 is YYNGEE in the germline V gene. The CDR3 runs to 17 residues. The CDR3 loop is CASSPTGTGVSTDTQYF. The CDR3 nucleotides read TGTGCCAGCAGCCCGACGGGGACAGGGGTCAGCACAGATACGCAGTATTTT.

Ten or more counts support this clonotype. V and J are TRBV7-3 and TRBJ2-1; TRBD1 agrees at 9 bases. Germline V gives CDR1 SGHTA, CDR2 FQGTGA. Trimming removed 3 bases from V and 7 bases from J; junction bases left unmatched: 1. The CDR3 consists of 13 residues. This chain's CDR3 is CASSFGTGNEQFF. The DNA for the CDR3 is TGTGCCAGCAGCTTTGGGACAGGGAATGAGCAGTTCTTC.

This clonotype showed up many times. The CDR3 nucleotides are TGTGCCAGCAGAGGGACTAGCGGATACCAAGAGACCCAGTACTTC. This gives the protein CASRGTSGYQETQYF. This rearrangement joins TRBV6-6 to TRBJ2-5, with 11 bases lining up with TRBD2. Germline values: CDR1 MNHNY, CDR2 SVGAGI (reference sequence). V shed 6 bases, J shed 0 bases, and the junction held 3 bases outside the gene matches. The CDR3 is made up of 15 amino acids.

The table lists this clonotype with many counts. The V and J genes are TRBV7-2 and TRBJ2-7; TRBD2 agrees at 11 bases. Germline CDR1 reads SGHTA; CDR2 reads FQGNSA. V lost 4 bases, J lost 2 bases, and 4 bases stayed unmatched. The CDR3 extends over 15 amino acids. CDR3 sequence: CASSSGLAAAYEQYF. DNA of the CDR3: TGTGCCAGCAGCTCGGGACTAGCGGCTGCCTACGAGCAGTACTTC.

This clonotype was seen at least ten times. The rearrangement joins TRBV14 to TRBJ2-6, with unresolved D. Germline lookup yields CDR1 SGHDN and CDR2 FVKESK. Trimming stripped 2 bases from V and 0 bases from J, with 20 bases between. The CDR3 sequence is 20 residues long. Here the CDR3 DNA reads TGTGCCAGCAGCCAATCTGGGGAACTTCCCTTAAACTCTGGGGCCAACGTCCTGACTTTC. Its protein is CASSQSGELPLNSGANVLTF.

Ten or more counts support this clonotype. The rearrangement uses TRBV4-3 and TRBJ2-2; 7 bases are a match to TRBD2. J lost 5 bases, V lost 4 bases, and 7 bases had no gene match. The CDR3 loop spans 15 amino acids. The germline gives CDR1 LGHNA, CDR2 YSLEER. CDR3 coding DNA: TGCGCCAGCAGCCGGGATGTGCGGGGGACCGGGGAGCTGTTTTTT. Amino acid sequence: CASSRDVRGTGELFF.

This clonotype was counted at least ten times. The V gene is TRBV7-2, the J gene TRBJ2-3; D is unclear. V was trimmed by 8 bases and J by 1 base, leaving 10 bases between them. Germline CDR1 SGHTA, CDR2 FQGNSA. The CDR3 totals 13 residues. The CDR3 bases are TGTGCCAGCCGAAGGTCGGGCACAGATACGCAGTATTTT. Its protein is CASRRSGTDTQYF.

This clonotype has ten or more counts. The chain uses TRBV6-2 or TRBV6-3 and TRBJ2-3; D is ambiguous. V was clipped by 0 bases and J by 4 bases, with 5 bases between them. Germline V gene lookup returns CDR1 MNHEY and CDR2 SVGEGT. CDR3 length: 13 residues. DNA of the CDR3: TGTGCCAGCAGTTACTCCTTTTCAGATACGCAGTATTTT. It codes for CASSYSFSDTQYF.

This clonotype was counted ten times or more. The DNA for the CDR3 is TGTGCCAGCAGCTTAGTAAGATATTCACCCCTCCACTTT. Its protein is CASSLVRYSPLHF. This chain links TRBV7-2 with TRBJ1-6, with no clear D. There are 13 residues in the CDR3. V was cut by 1 base and J by 8 bases, with 6 bases left in between. Looked up from germline, CDR1 is SGHTA and CDR2 is FQGNSA.

The sample holds many counts of this clonotype. J is TRBJ1-1 and V is TRBV7-9; the D gene is possibly TRBD1 (5 bases). Trimming stripped 8 bases from V and 6 bases from J, with 13 bases between. CDR1 and CDR2 (germline): SEHNR, FQNEAQ (reference sequence). The CDR3 runs to 12 residues. As DNA, the CDR3 is TGTGCCAGCGGAGGCAGGGCTCCTGAAGCTTTCTTT. It codes for CASGGRAPEAFF.

The rearrangement links TRBV4-1 to TRBJ1-1; D ambiguous. Trimming removed 0 bases at V and 2 bases at J, with 4 bases between. Looked up from germline, CDR1 is MGHRA and CDR2 is YSYEKL. The CDR3 contains 13 residues. CDR3 DNA: TGCGCCAGCAGCCAAGAACTCAACACTGAAGCTTTCTTT. Its translation is CASSQELNTEAFF.

This clonotype was detected a few times. This chain connects TRBV29-1 to TRBJ2-5; the D gene is possibly TRBD1 (6 bases). The CDR3 length is 13 residues. Germline V CDR1 and CDR2: SQVTM, ANQGSEA. V gave up 3 bases and J gave up 5 bases, with 13 bases separating them. The CDR3 region is CSVDMGATETQYF. The CDR3, as DNA: TGCAGCGTTGATATGGGGGCGACGGAGACCCAGTACTTC. The variable domain in full, with the rest retrieved from reference TRBV29-1 and TRBJ2-5, is SAVISQKPSRDICQRGTSLTIQCQVDSQVTMMFWYRQQPGQSLTLIATANQGSEATYESGFVIDKFPISRPNLTFSTLTVSNMSPEDSSIYLCSVDMGATETQYFGPGTRLLVL.

Many counts were recorded for this clonotype. The chain is built from TRBV12-3 or TRBV12-4 and TRBJ2-3, with unresolved D. V lost 4 bases to trimming and J lost 2 bases, with 10 bases between them. CDR3 length: 14 amino acids. For the CDR3, the DNA is TGTGCCAGCAGTTATAGTCTCTCCACAGATACGCAGTATTTT. It specifies CASSYSLSTDTQYF.

This chain connects TRBV12-3 or TRBV12-4 to TRBJ1-5; the D gene is possibly TRBD1 (6 bases). The CDR3 totals 13 residues. Deletions cut 8 bases from V and 3 bases from J, with 11 bases between. The CDR3, as DNA: TGTGCCAGCGGAACAGGGATCAATCAGCCCCAGCATTTT. Translated: CASGTGINQPQHF.